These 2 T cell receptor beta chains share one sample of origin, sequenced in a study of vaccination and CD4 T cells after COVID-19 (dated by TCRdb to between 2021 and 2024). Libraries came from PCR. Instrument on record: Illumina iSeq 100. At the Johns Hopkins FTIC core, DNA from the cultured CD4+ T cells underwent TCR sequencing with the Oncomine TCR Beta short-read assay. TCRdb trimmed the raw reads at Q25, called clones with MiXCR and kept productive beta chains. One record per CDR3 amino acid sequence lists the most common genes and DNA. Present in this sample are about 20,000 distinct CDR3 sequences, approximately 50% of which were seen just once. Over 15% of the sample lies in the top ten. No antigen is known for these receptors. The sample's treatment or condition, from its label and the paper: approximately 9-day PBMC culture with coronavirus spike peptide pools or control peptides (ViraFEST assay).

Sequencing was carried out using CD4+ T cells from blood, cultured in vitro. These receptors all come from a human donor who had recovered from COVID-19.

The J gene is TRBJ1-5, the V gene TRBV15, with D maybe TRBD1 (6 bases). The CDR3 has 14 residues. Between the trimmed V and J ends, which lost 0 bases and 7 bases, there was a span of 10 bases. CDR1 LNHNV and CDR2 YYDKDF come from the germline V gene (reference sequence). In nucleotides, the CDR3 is TGTGCCACCAGCAGAGATACGGGGGCCCAGCCCCAGCATTTT. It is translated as CATSRDTGAQPQHF.

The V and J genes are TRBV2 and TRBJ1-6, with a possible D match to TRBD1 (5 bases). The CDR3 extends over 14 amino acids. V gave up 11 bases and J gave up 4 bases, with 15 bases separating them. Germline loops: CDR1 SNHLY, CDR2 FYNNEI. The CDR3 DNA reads TGTGCCTCAACCGGGACGGATTATAATTCACCCCTCCACTTT. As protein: CASTGTDYNSPLHF.